One sample yielded the 27 T cell receptor beta chains listed below, sequenced in a study of cytomegalovirus exposure and HLA in healthy donors. A multiplex PCR was run with 60 Vbeta primers and 13 Jbeta primers. Generated by immunoSEQ multiplex PCR, the TCRdb table keeps only in-frame clones and is missing some. The repertoire includes 150,000 to 200,000 clones, roughly four fifths of them detected once, and about 10% sits in the top ten. Sample: PBMCs. These receptors were taken from a man aged 45 to 65 in good health and CMV-seropositive.

The chain links TRBV6-5 to TRBJ2-1, with 8 bases that match TRBD1. From germline, CDR1 is MNHEY and CDR2 SVGAGI. There are 15 residues in the CDR3. V lost 5 bases, J lost 7 bases, and 10 bases stayed unmatched. The CDR3 is CASSPRAGQENEQFF. In nucleotides, the CDR3 is TGTGCCAGCAGTCCGCGGGCGGGACAGGAAAATGAGCAGTTCTTC.

This clone was seen a few times. The V and J genes are TRBV11-2 and TRBJ1-2; 7 bases agree with TRBD1. Germline CDR1 SGHAT, CDR2 FQNNGV. Trimming at V came to 4 bases and at J to 6 bases, leaving 5 bases not matched to a gene. The CDR3 sequence is 13 residues long. CDR3: CASSSRQGDGYTF. The CDR3 nucleotides read TGTGCCAGCAGCTCCAGGCAGGGGGATGGCTACACCTTC.

The rearrangement joins TRBV5-4 to TRBJ2-3, with 11 positions matching TRBD2. The germline V gene encodes CDR1 SGHNT and CDR2 YYREEE (reference sequence). J was trimmed by 5 bases and V by 4 bases; bases with no gene match: 0. The CDR3 loop spans 13 amino acids. CDR3 loop: CASSLAGGDTQYF. DNA of the CDR3: TGTGCCAGCAGCCTAGCGGGGGGAGATACGCAGTATTTT.

This clone turned up a few times. V is TRBV7-8 and J is TRBJ2-7; tentative D call: TRBD1 (5 bases). The CDR3 loop spans 15 amino acids. The germline V gene encodes CDR1 SGHVS and CDR2 FQNEAQ. V was shortened by 1 base and J by 4 bases, with 14 bases between the two germline ends. CDR3 amino acids: CASSLEAGNTYEQYF. For the CDR3, the DNA is TGTGCCAGCAGCTTAGAGGCAGGGAATACTTACGAGCAGTACTTC.

This clone was observed a single time. The chain is built from TRBV7-6 and TRBJ2-5, with D uncertain. Germline values: CDR1 SGHVS, CDR2 FNYEAQ. The CDR3 runs to 14 residues. V was cut by 5 bases and J by 0 bases, with 10 bases left in between. For the CDR3, the DNA is TGTGCCAGCAGCCTCGTCGCGAACCAAGAGACCCAGTACTTC. Its translation: CASSLVANQETQYF. Using reference TRBV7-6 and TRBJ2-5 for the parts outside the CDR3, the full variable domain is GAGVSQSPRYKVTKRGQDVALRCDPISGHVSLYWYRQALGQGPEFLTYFNYEAQQDKSGLPNDRFSAERPEGSISTLTIQRTEQRDSAMYRCASSLVANQETQYFGPGTRLLVL.

V is TRBV28 and J is TRBJ2-5; possibly TRBD2 for D (6 bases). Trimming shortened V by 2 bases and J by 5 bases, and 12 bases separated the two germline ends. From germline, CDR1 is MDHEN and CDR2 SYDVKM. The length of the CDR3 is 14 residues. The CDR3 bases are TGTGCCAGCAGTTTAATTGGTCTAGCGGAGACCCAGTACTTC. Protein product: CASSLIGLAETQYF.

The chain couples TRBV5-4 to TRBJ1-2; perhaps TRBD1 as D (6 bases). This CDR3 spans 13 amino acids. CDR1 and CDR2 (germline): SGHNT, YYREEE (reference sequence). V dropped 0 bases and J dropped 8 bases, with 11 bases sitting between them. The CDR3 nucleotides read TGTGCCAGCAGCTTGGCAGGGGCGGAGGGCTACACCTTC. Amino acid sequence: CASSLAGAEGYTF.

V is TRBV28 and J is TRBJ2-7; 8 bases line up with TRBD1. Germline-derived CDR1 and CDR2 are MDHEN and SYDVKM. CDR3 size: 14 residues. J gave up 4 bases and V 3 bases, and 5 bases lay outside the gene matches. CDR3 DNA sequence: TGTGCCAGCAGTTTGGGCAGGGGGCTTTACGAGCAGTACTTC. It is translated as CASSLGRGLYEQYF.

This CDR3 is CASSDGGTEAFF. As DNA, the CDR3 is TGTGCCAGCAGCGACGGGGGAACTGAAGCTTTCTTT. V and J are TRBV7-3 and TRBJ1-1; tentatively, D is TRBD1 (5 bases). V lost 5 bases, J lost 5 bases, and 9 bases lay in between. The CDR3 is 12 residues long. Germline CDR1 is SGHTA and CDR2 is FQGTGA.

This clone was seen once. The CDR3 bases are TGTGCCAGCAGTCGACAGACCATTGGGGAAAAACTGTTTTTT. Amino acid sequence: CASSRQTIGEKLFF. This rearrangement joins TRBV6-5 to TRBJ1-4, with a tentative D call TRBD1 (5 bases). CDR1 is MNHEY, CDR2 SVGAGI, per germline. There are 14 residues in the CDR3. V shed 5 bases and J shed 8 bases, with 15 bases lying between them.

Comment on this clone: The sample has other DNA sequences that encode this CDR3 too. This rearrangement joins TRBV5-1 to TRBJ1-1; 7 nucleotides agree with TRBD1. Per germline, CDR1 SGHRS and CDR2 YFSETQ. This CDR3 comprises 14 residues. J gave up 1 base and V 4 bases, and 4 bases lay outside the gene matches. The CDR3 DNA is TGCGCCAGCAGCCCCGGGACAGAGAACACTGAAGCTTTCTTT. Its protein is CASSPGTENTEAFF.

This clone was observed once. The CDR3: CASSFPGTGEVDGYTF. The CDR3 nucleotides read TGTGCCAGCAGCTTTCCTGGGACAGGGGAGGTAGATGGCTACACCTTC. The V gene is TRBV7-9, the J gene TRBJ1-2; 10 positions agree with TRBD1. Germline values: CDR1 SEHNR, CDR2 FQNEAQ (reference sequence). V trimming: 3 bases; J trimming: 6 bases; junction bases outside the gene matches: 10. The CDR3 loop spans 16 amino acids.

The chain recombines TRBV10-3 with TRBJ2-1; D unclear. The CDR3 sequence is 16 residues long. Germline V CDR1 and CDR2: ENHRY, SYGVKD. V was pared by 0 bases and J by 5 bases, with 14 bases between. The CDR3 loop is CAISESGQASNNEQFF. The CDR3 bases are TGTGCCATCAGTGAGTCAGGTCAGGCGTCAAACAATGAGCAGTTCTTC.

The chain couples TRBV9 to TRBJ2-2; D is perhaps TRBD1 (6 bases). Germline lookup yields CDR1 SGDLS and CDR2 YYNGEE. V lost 4 bases and J lost 2, with 12 bases in between. This CDR3 is 15 amino acids long. The CDR3 DNA sequence: TGTGCCAGCAGCAACCGGGACACTAACACCGGGGAGCTGTTTTTT. This translates into CASSNRDTNTGELFF. The whole variable domain, remainder taken from reference TRBV9 and TRBJ2-2, is DSGVTQTPKHLITATGQRVTLRCSPRSGDLSVYWYQQSLDQGLQFLIQYYNGEERAKGNILERFSAQQFPDLHSELNLSSLELGDSALYFCASSNRDTNTGELFFGEGSRLTVL.

This chain connects TRBV15 to TRBJ2-5; 7 bases map to TRBD2. The CDR3 is made up of 15 amino acids. J lost 5 bases, V lost 3 bases, and 9 bases had no gene match. The germline CDR1 and CDR2 sequences are LNHNV and YYDKDF (reference sequence). The CDR3: CATSRGTTARETQYF. CDR3 nucleotide sequence: TGTGCCACCAGCAGGGGGACTACGGCCCGGGAGACCCAGTACTTC.

The chain employs TRBV7-2 and TRBJ2-7; 10 nucleotides line up with TRBD1. The CDR3 is 16 residues long. Germline loops: CDR1 SGHTA, CDR2 FQGNSA. Trimming took 0 bases from V and 4 from J; bases not matched to a gene: 6. CDR3 residues: CASSLASTGGGYEQYF. DNA for the CDR3: TGTGCCAGCAGCTTAGCCTCGACAGGGGGCGGGTACGAGCAGTACTTC.

CDR3 in amino acids: CASSHRQGRYEQYF. The CDR3 bases are TGTGCCAGCAGCCATCGACAGGGTAGGTACGAGCAGTACTTC. The chain couples TRBV13 to TRBJ2-7; TRBD1 agrees at 7 bases. The CDR3 has 14 amino acids. CDR1 and CDR2 from the germline V gene are PRHDT and FYEKMQ (reference sequence). With V trimmed by 5 bases and J by 4 bases, 8 bases remained unmatched.

CDR3 DNA: TGTGCCATCAGTGGCCACAGGGGCGCCGGGAACACTGAAGCTTTCTTT. Protein: CAISGHRGAGNTEAFF. The chain is built from TRBV10-3 and TRBJ1-1, with TRBD1 matching over 7 bases. This CDR3 region has 16 residues. V was clipped by 4 bases and J by 1 base; unmatched bases: 9. Germline V gene lookup returns CDR1 ENHRY and CDR2 SYGVKD.

The V gene is TRBV7-2, the J gene TRBJ1-5; 7 bases fit TRBD1. CDR3 length: 12 amino acids. J was trimmed by 11 bases and V by 3 bases; bases with no gene match: 4. CDR1 is SGHTA and CDR2 is FQGNSA in the germline V gene. The CDR3 loop is CASSLMQGAQHF. CDR3 coding DNA: TGTGCCAGCAGCTTGATGCAGGGGGCCCAGCATTTT.

This sequence joins TRBV7-9 and TRBJ2-7, with D unclear. V was pared by 1 base and J by 6 bases, with 13 bases between. Per the germline V gene, CDR1 is SEHNR and CDR2 is FQNEAQ (reference sequence). CDR3 length equals 14 residues. The CDR3 DNA sequence: TGTGCCAGCAGCTTAGTAACGGTCTCCGGCGAGCAGTACTTC. It encodes CASSLVTVSGEQYF.

This clone occurred once. The chain combines TRBV6-1 with TRBJ1-6, with D possibly matching TRBD1 (5 bases). V lost 0 bases and J lost 9, with 9 bases in between. There are 14 residues in the CDR3. Germline loops: CDR1 MNHNS, CDR2 SASEGT. The DNA of the CDR3 is TGTGCCAGCAGTGAAGCGGGCAGGGCTTCACCCCTCCACTTT. Translating it yields CASSEAGRASPLHF.

The V gene is TRBV28, the J gene TRBJ1-5; maybe TRBD1 (5 bases). Germline-derived CDR1 and CDR2 are MDHEN and SYDVKM. V was shortened by 7 bases and J by 5 bases, with 21 bases between the two germline ends. This CDR3 is 16 amino acids long. The CDR3 DNA reads TGTGCCAGCACCCCTGCCGAGACAGCTCCTTATCAGCCCCAGCATTTT. As protein: CASTPAETAPYQPQHF.

The chain joins TRBV7-6 to TRBJ1-1; TRBD1 is a possible D gene (6 bases). V was clipped by 4 bases and J by 0 bases, with 21 bases between them. The CDR3 has 18 residues. Germline V CDR1 and CDR2: SGHVS, FNYEAQ. The CDR3: CASSSIPPMGAMNTEAFF. The CDR3 DNA reads as TGTGCCAGCAGCTCCATACCCCCGATGGGGGCCATGAACACTGAAGCTTTCTTT.

The chain combines TRBV6-5 with TRBJ1-1; D unclear. Trimming pared 0 bases from V and 1 base from J, leaving 6 bases between. The CDR3 covers 14 residues. CDR1 is MNHEY, CDR2 SVGAGI, per germline. CDR3 amino acids: CASSYSNRNTEAFF. The CDR3 DNA reads as TGTGCCAGCAGTTACTCCAACAGGAACACTGAAGCTTTCTTT.

V gene TRBV13 combines with J gene TRBJ2-2, with D tentatively TRBD1 (6 bases). V lost 4 bases to trimming and J lost 3 bases, with 9 bases between them. Germline V gene lookup returns CDR1 PRHDT and CDR2 FYEKMQ (reference sequence). The CDR3 spans 14 residues. The CDR3 coding sequence is TGTGCCAGCAGCTGGGGGCGCGACACCGGGGAGCTGTTTTTT. Protein sequence: CASSWGRDTGELFF.

The chain recombines TRBV5-1 with TRBJ2-7; 12 nucleotides match TRBD2. Germline V gene data show CDR1 as SGHRS and CDR2 as YFSETQ. This CDR3 has 16 amino acids. V lost 4 bases and J lost 0; bases outside the gene matches: 5. The CDR3 loop reads CASSPGLAGFSYEQYF. CDR3 in DNA: TGCGCCAGCAGCCCCGGACTAGCGGGATTCTCCTACGAGCAGTACTTC.

The rearrangement links TRBV6-1 to TRBJ2-1; perhaps TRBD2 as D (5 bases). V lost 6 bases to trimming and J lost 0 bases, with 12 bases between them. CDR3 length: 15 amino acids. Germline loops: CDR1 MNHNS, CDR2 SASEGT. Written as DNA, the CDR3 is TGTGCCAGCAGGTACGGGGATAGCTCCTACAATGAGCAGTTCTTC. The encoded protein is CASRYGDSSYNEQFF.